Each of the 23 T cell receptor beta chains below was sequenced from the same sample in a study of Graves' ophthalmopathy and Graves' hyperthyroidism. The authors amplified TCR beta CDR3 regions, and they did so from RNA transcripts for repertoire sequencing. An initial RT-PCR round employing HTBI primers preceded a second-round multiplex PCR. TCRdb processed the multiplex PCR reads anew with MiXCR; each CDR3 protein has one entry. In the table there are approximately 1.2 million distinct CDR3 sequences, about 36% of which are singletons. Specimen: peripheral blood or thyroid tissue (not recorded which). The receptors stem from an adult man with Graves' hyperthyroidism.

This clonotype appeared a few times. The chain uses TRBV30 and TRBJ1-6, with a possible D match to TRBD1 (6 bases). Trimming removed 4 bases at V and 13 bases at J, with 23 bases between. Per the germline V gene, CDR1 is GTSNPN and CDR2 is SVGIG (reference sequence). The CDR3 is 15 residues long. CDR3 nucleotide sequence: TGTGCCTGGAAATCCTGGGACATTAAAGCGTTCCCCCTCCACTTT. It yields the protein CAWKSWDIKAFPLHF.

The rearrangement uses TRBV20-1 and TRBJ2-5; tentative D call: TRBD1 (5 bases). CDR1 is DFQATT and CDR2 is SNEGSKA in the germline V gene (reference sequence). The CDR3 totals 14 residues. Trimming left V 0 bases short and J 5 bases short, with 13 bases between. DNA of the CDR3: TGCAGTGCTAGAGATATCTGGGGCGGTGAGACCCAGTACTTC. Translating it yields CSARDIWGGETQYF.

Of note for this clonotype: A much more abundant neighbour one base away suggests this may be a read error. No conserved phenylalanine or tryptophan is present at the end of the CDR3, so a read error is the likely explanation. The V call is TRBV5-1, the J call TRBJ1-6; 10 nucleotides align to TRBD1. The CDR3 is made up of 17 amino acids. V trimming: 4 bases; J trimming: 5 bases; junction bases outside the gene matches: 9. Germline CDR1 reads SGHRS; CDR2 reads YFSETQ. The CDR3 DNA is TGCGCCAGCAGCAGGTCGGGGACAGGGGATCATAATTCACCCCTCCACTTG. This gives the protein CASSRSGTGDHNSPLHL.

The table lists this clonotype with many counts. The chain joins TRBV12-3 or TRBV12-4 to TRBJ1-1; D not certain. This CDR3 is 11 amino acids long. With 0 bases removed from V and 9 bases from J, the gap between germline ends came to 5 bases. CDR3 nucleotides: TGTGCCAGCAGTTTAGCATACCAAGCTTTCTTT. This sequence encodes CASSLAYQAFF.

V and J are TRBV25-1 and TRBJ2-2; 8 bases agree with TRBD1. V trimming: 0 bases; J trimming: 7 bases; junction bases outside the gene matches: 7. CDR3 size: 16 residues. Germline V lookup: CDR1 MGHDK, CDR2 SYGVNS. This CDR3 is CASSEYRAGGIGELFF. The CDR3 DNA is TGTGCCAGCAGTGAATATAGAGCAGGGGGCATCGGGGAGCTGTTTTTT.

This clonotype was observed a handful of times. The V and J genes are TRBV4-3 and TRBJ2-7, with 9 nucleotides matching TRBD1. This CDR3 has 15 amino acids. The trim removed 2 bases at V and 2 bases at J, leaving 4 bases unmatched. Germline V gene sequence: CDR1 LGHNA, CDR2 YSLEER. This chain's CDR3 is CASSQNRGPTYEQYF. CDR3 sequence (DNA): TGCGCCAGCAGCCAAAACAGGGGGCCAACCTACGAGCAGTACTTC.

This clonotype was recorded at least ten times. The gene calls are TRBV7-8 and TRBJ1-1; possibly TRBD1 for D (5 bases). The CDR3 length is 15 residues. Germline lookup yields CDR1 SGHVS and CDR2 FQNEAQ. Trimming removed 3 bases from V and 1 base from J, with 12 bases in between. CDR3 residues: CASSFGTGTNTEAFF. As DNA, the CDR3 is TGTGCCAGCAGCTTTGGGACTGGGACGAACACTGAAGCTTTCTTT.

The chain couples TRBV28 to TRBJ2-7, with a weak D call TRBD2 (6 bases). There are 18 residues in the CDR3. CDR1 is MDHEN, CDR2 SYDVKM, per germline. V lost 5 bases, J lost 0 bases, and 23 bases lay in between. DNA of the CDR3: TGTGCCAGCAGTGGGCTAGCGCGAGGAGAGGGGTTCTCCTACGAGCAGTACTTC. Protein product: CASSGLARGEGFSYEQYF.

Of note for this clonotype: A much larger clone sits a single nucleotide away, making a read error possible. The chain employs TRBV5-1 and TRBJ2-7, with D possibly TRBD1 on 6 matching bases. The CDR3 consists of 14 residues. CDR1 is SGHRS, CDR2 YFSETQ, per germline. The CDR3 bases are TGCGCCAGCAGCTTCCAGGGTGGGGGCTACGAGCAGGACTTC. It codes for CASSFQGGGYEQDF.

As for this clonotype: A much larger clone sits a single nucleotide away, making a read error possible. The rearrangement uses TRBV7-9 and TRBJ2-5; D may correspond to TRBD1 or TRBD2 (5 bases each). Germline CDR1 and CDR2: SEHNR and FQNEAQ (reference sequence). The CDR3 has 15 residues. Deletions cut 4 bases from V and 2 bases from J, with 14 bases between. The CDR3 DNA is TGTGCCAGCAGCTCCGGCCGGGACGCTCAAGAGACCCAGTACTTC. Its translation: CASSSGRDAQETQYF.

DNA of the CDR3: TGTGCCTGGAGTCTCAACAGGGGCAATTCACCCCTCCACTTT. It is translated as CAWSLNRGNSPLHF. The V call is TRBV30, the J call TRBJ1-6; 7 bases are a match to TRBD1. With V trimmed by 2 bases and J by 7 bases, 5 bases remained unmatched. This CDR3 is 14 amino acids long. Germline-derived CDR1 and CDR2 are GTSNPN and SVGIG (reference sequence).

This clonotype was detected many times. This CDR3 is CASLSFGEGLFF. CDR3 in DNA: TGTGCCAGCTTATCGTTCGGAGAGGGACTGTTTTTT. The chain recombines TRBV6-1 with TRBJ1-4, with D uncertain. The length of the CDR3 is 12 residues. Trimming pared 8 bases from V and 13 bases from J, leaving 17 bases between. Germline-derived CDR1 and CDR2 are MNHNS and SASEGT.

The rearrangement uses TRBV28 and TRBJ2-5; 7 nucleotides line up with TRBD2. Trimming removed 2 bases from V and 2 bases from J; junction bases left unmatched: 2. CDR3 size: 14 residues. Germline CDR1 and CDR2: MDHEN and SYDVKM. CDR3 sequence: CASSLRGSQETQYF. The CDR3 nucleotides read TGTGCCAGCAGTTTACGCGGGAGTCAAGAGACCCAGTACTTC.

As to this clonotype: Just one base apart from a much larger clone, this may be a read error. This sequence joins TRBV20-1 and TRBJ1-1; 8 bases align to TRBD1. The J segment lost 5 bases and the V segment lost 5 bases, leaving 10 bases of the junction unmatched. The CDR3 contains 14 residues. CDR1 and CDR2 from the germline V gene are DFQATT and SNEGSKA (reference sequence). CDR3 residues: CSAGSLDRETEAFF. CDR3 nucleotide sequence: TGCAGTGCTGGATCCCTGGACAGGGAGACTGAAGCTTTCTTT.

The chain uses TRBV2 and TRBJ2-5, with 7 bases fitting TRBD1. CDR1 is SNHLY and CDR2 is FYNNEI in the germline V gene. CDR3 length: 12 residues. Trimming cost V 8 bases and J 3 bases; bases outside gene matches: 3. CDR3 in amino acids: CASEGGEETQYF. DNA for the CDR3: TGTGCCAGCGAAGGGGGCGAAGAGACCCAGTACTTC.

The rearrangement links TRBV7-2 to TRBJ2-7; D is unresolved. The germline V and J ends were trimmed by 3 bases and 2 bases, with 8 bases remaining between them. This CDR3 region has 13 residues. Germline-derived CDR1 and CDR2 are SGHTA and FQGNSA. The CDR3 spells CASSFETPYEQYF. The DNA for the CDR3 is TGTGCCAGCAGCTTTGAAACCCCCTACGAGCAGTACTTC.

The V call is TRBV4-1, the J call TRBJ1-5, with 8 bases that match TRBD1. CDR3 length: 19 amino acids. In germline, CDR1 is MGHRA, CDR2 YSYEKL. The V gene end was trimmed by 0 bases and the J gene end by 5 bases; junction bases not matched to a gene: 15. In DNA form, the CDR3 reads TGCGCCAGCAGCCAAGAACCCCGGCAGGGGGCCGTTTGGTATCAGCCCCAGCATTTT. Protein product: CASSQEPRQGAVWYQPQHF.

The chain recombines TRBV6-5 with TRBJ2-7; D perhaps matches TRBD2 (5 bases). The CDR3 consists of 15 residues. Trimming stripped 2 bases from V and 4 bases from J, with 15 bases between. Per the germline V gene, CDR1 is MNHEY and CDR2 is SVGAGI. The DNA for the CDR3 is TGTGCCAGCAGTTACAAAAGGACTTCGATTTACGAGCAGTACTTC. It is translated as CASSYKRTSIYEQYF.

This clonotype was seen repeatedly, ten times or more. The CDR3 nucleotides read TGTGCCAGCAGTCGTACTACAGGGCAAGAGACCCAGTACTTC. Amino acid sequence: CASSRTTGQETQYF. This chain links TRBV6-5 with TRBJ2-5, with a weak D call TRBD1 (6 bases). The CDR3 is 14 residues long. Trimming stripped 5 bases from V and 2 bases from J, with 12 bases between. Germline-derived CDR1 and CDR2 are MNHEY and SVGAGI.

This clonotype was detected ten times or more. The rearrangement joins TRBV10-3 to TRBJ2-7; 10 bases agree with TRBD1. The CDR3 loop spans 14 amino acids. The junction had 6 bases not matched to a gene; V was cut back by 3 bases and J by 7 bases. Germline values: CDR1 ENHRY, CDR2 SYGVKD. In nucleotides, the CDR3 is TGTGCCATCAGTGAATCAGGACAGGGGGATGAGCAGTACTTC. This encodes CAISESGQGDEQYF.

This clonotype came up once. Possible read error: a much larger clone is one base away. The chain recombines TRBV11-3 with TRBJ2-5; TRBD2 is a possible D gene (6 bases). The CDR3 runs to 14 residues. Germline loops: CDR1 SGHNT, CDR2 YENEEA. CDR3 bases: TGTGTCAGCAGCTCCGGGCGGGATCGTGAGACCCAGTACTTC. This sequence encodes CVSSSGRDRETQYF. The variable domain in full, completed from reference TRBV11-3 and TRBJ2-5, reads EAGVVQSPRYKIIEKKQPVAFWCNPISGHNTLYWYLQNLGQGPELLIRYENEEAVDDSQLPKDRFSAERLKGVDSTLKIQPAELGDSAVYLCVSSSGRDRETQYFGPGTRLLVL.

In the case of this clonotype: This may be a read error, as it is one base from a much larger clone. The V and J genes are TRBV7-3 and TRBJ1-6; no clear D gene. V shed 5 bases and J shed 11 bases, with 10 bases lying between them. The CDR3 has 12 residues. Germline lookup yields CDR1 SGHTA and CDR2 FQGTGA. For the CDR3, the DNA is TGTGCCAGCAGCCTTAATCGTCCACCCCTCCACTTT. Residues: CASSLNRPPLHF.

J is TRBJ1-5 and V is TRBV25-1, with D perhaps matching TRBD1 (6 bases). Germline V gene data show CDR1 as MGHDK and CDR2 as SYGVNS. CDR3 length: 13 residues. CDR3 DNA: TGTGCTAGAGAAGCGACAGGTCATCAGCCCCAGCATTTT. This gives the protein CAREATGHQPQHF.